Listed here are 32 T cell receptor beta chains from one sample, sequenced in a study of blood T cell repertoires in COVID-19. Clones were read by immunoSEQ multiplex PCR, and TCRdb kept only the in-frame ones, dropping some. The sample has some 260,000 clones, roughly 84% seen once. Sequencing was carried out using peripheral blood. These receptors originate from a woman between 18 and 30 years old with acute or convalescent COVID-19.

This CDR3 reads CASSSPQETQYF. The DNA for the CDR3 is TGTGCCAGCAGCTCCCCGCAAGAGACCCAGTACTTC. The chain joins TRBV3-1 (or the pseudogene TRBV3-2) to TRBJ2-5; D uncertain. This CDR3 is 12 amino acids long. Trimming took 5 bases from V and 2 from J, leaving 6 bases between them. Germline-derived CDR1 and CDR2 are LGHDT and YNNKEL (reference sequence).

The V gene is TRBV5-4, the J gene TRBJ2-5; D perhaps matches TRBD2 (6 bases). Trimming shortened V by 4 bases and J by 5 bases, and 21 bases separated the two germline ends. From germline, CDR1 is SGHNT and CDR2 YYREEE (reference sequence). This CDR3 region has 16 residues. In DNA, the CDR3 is TGTGCCAGCAGCAAAGGTGGTGGGGGGTGGAGGGAGACCCAGTACTTC. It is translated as CASSKGGGGWRETQYF. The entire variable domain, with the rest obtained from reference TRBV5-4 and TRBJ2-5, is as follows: ETGVTQSPTHLIKTRGQQVTLRCSSQSGHNTVSWYQQALGQGPQFIFQYYREEENGRGNFPPRFSGLQFPNYSSELNVNALELDDSALYLCASSKGGGGWRETQYFGPGTRLLVL.

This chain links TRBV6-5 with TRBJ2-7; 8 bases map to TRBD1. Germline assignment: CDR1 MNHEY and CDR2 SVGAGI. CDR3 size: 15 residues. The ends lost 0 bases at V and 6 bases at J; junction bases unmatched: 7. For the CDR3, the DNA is TGTGCCAGCAGTTACTCAGTGGGACAGGCCTCCGAGCAGTACTTC. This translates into CASSYSVGQASEQYF.

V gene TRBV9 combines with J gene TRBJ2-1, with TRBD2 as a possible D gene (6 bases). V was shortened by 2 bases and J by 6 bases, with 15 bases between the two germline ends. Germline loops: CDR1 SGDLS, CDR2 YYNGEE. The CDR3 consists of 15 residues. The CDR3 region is CASSVFPGVGNEQFF. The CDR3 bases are TGTGCCAGCAGCGTCTTTCCGGGAGTTGGCAATGAGCAGTTCTTC.

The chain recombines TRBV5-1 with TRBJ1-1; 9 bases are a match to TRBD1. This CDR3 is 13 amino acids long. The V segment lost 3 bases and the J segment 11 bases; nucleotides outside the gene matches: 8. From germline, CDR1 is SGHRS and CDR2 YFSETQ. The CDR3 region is CASSSPRTGEAFF. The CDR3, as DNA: TGCGCCAGCAGCTCACCTCGGACAGGGGAGGCTTTCTTT. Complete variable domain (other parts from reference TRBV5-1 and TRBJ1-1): KAGVTQTPRYLIKTRGQQVTLSCSPISGHRSVSWYQQTPGQGLQFLFEYFSETQRNKGNFPGRFSGRQFSNSRSEMNVSTLELGDSALYLCASSSPRTGEAFFGQGTRLTVV.

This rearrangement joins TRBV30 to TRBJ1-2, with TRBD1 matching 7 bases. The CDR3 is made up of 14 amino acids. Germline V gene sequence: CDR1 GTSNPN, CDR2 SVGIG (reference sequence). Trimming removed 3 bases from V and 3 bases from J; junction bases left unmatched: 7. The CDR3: CAWRRDSEYYGYTF. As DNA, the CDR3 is TGTGCCTGGAGAAGGGACAGTGAGTACTATGGCTACACCTTC.

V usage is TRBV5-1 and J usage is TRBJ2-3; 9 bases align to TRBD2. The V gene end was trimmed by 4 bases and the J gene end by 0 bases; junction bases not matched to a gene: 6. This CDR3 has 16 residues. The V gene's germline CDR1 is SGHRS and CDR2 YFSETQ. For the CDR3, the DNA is TGCGCCAGCAGCCCTTATAGCGGGAGTAGCACAGATACGCAGTATTTT. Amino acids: CASSPYSGSSTDTQYF.

CDR3: CASRNLGGFNTEAFF. CDR3 coding DNA: TGTGCCAGCAGAAACTTAGGGGGTTTCAACACTGAAGCTTTCTTT. This chain connects TRBV28 to TRBJ1-1, with a weak D call TRBD1 (6 bases). This CDR3 spans 15 amino acids. From germline, CDR1 is MDHEN and CDR2 SYDVKM. With 6 bases removed from V and 2 bases from J, the gap between germline ends came to 16 bases. The full variable domain, with the rest looked up from reference TRBV28 and TRBJ1-1, is DVKVTQSSRYLVKRTGEKVFLECVQDMDHENMFWYRQDPGLGLRLIYFSYDVKMKEKGDIPEGYSVSREKKERFSLILESASTNQTSMYLCASRNLGGFNTEAFFGQGTRLTVV.

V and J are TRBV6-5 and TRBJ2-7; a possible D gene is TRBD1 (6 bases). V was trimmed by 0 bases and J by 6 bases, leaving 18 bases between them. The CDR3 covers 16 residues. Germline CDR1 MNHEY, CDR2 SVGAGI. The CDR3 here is CASSYSFHARGGEQYF. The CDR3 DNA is TGTGCCAGCAGTTACTCATTTCATGCTAGAGGGGGCGAGCAGTACTTC.

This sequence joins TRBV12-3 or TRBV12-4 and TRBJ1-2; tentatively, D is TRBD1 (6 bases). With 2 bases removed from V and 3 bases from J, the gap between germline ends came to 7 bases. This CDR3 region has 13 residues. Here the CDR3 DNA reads TGTGCCAGCAGTTTATGGACAGACTATGGCTACACCTTC. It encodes CASSLWTDYGYTF.

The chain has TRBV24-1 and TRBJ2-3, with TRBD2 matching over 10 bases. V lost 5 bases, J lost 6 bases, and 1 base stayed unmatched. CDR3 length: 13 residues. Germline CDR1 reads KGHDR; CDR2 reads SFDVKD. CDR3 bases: TGTGCCACCAGTGGTAGCGGGAGGGATACGCAGTATTTT. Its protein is CATSGSGRDTQYF.

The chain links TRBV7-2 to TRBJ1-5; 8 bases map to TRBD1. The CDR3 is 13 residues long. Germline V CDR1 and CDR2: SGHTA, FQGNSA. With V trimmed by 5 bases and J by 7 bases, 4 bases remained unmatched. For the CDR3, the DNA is TGTGCCAGCAGCGGACAGGGCGGGCAGCCCCAGCATTTT. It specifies CASSGQGGQPQHF.

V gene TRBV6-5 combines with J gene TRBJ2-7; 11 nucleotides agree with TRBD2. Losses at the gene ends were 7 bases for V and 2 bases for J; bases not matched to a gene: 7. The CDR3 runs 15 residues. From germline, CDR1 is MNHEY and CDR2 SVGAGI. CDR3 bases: TGTGCCAGCACCCCCCTAGCGGGAGGACCCTACGAGCAGTACTTC. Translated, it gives CASTPLAGGPYEQYF.

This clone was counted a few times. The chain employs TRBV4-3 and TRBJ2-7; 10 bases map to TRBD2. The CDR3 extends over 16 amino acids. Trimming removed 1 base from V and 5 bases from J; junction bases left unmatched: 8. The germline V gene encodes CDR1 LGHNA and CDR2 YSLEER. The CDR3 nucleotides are TGCGCCAGCAGCCAAGGGGGCAGCGGGAGGGTACACGAGCAGTACTTC. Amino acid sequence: CASSQGGSGRVHEQYF.

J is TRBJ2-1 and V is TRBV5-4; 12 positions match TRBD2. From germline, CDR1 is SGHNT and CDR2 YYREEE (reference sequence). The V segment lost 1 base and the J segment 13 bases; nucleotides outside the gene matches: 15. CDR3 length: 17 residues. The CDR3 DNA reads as TGTGCCAGCAGCTTGCGGTCTGGGCCTAGCGGGAGGGCCGTTCAGTTCTTC. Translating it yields CASSLRSGPSGRAVQFF.

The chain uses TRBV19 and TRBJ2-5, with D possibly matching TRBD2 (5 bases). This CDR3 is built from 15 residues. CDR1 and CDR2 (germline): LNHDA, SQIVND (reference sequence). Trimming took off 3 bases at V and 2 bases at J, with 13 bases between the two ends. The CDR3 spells CASSIGVGGQETQYF. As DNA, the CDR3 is TGTGCCAGTAGTATCGGGGTAGGAGGTCAAGAGACCCAGTACTTC.

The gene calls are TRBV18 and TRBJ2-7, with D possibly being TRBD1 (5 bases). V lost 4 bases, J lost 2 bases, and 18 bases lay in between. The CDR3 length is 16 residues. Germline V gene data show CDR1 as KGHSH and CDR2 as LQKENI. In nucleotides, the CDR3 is TGTGCCAGCTCACTCACGACCGACAGATCCCCCTACGAGCAGTACTTC. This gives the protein CASSLTTDRSPYEQYF.

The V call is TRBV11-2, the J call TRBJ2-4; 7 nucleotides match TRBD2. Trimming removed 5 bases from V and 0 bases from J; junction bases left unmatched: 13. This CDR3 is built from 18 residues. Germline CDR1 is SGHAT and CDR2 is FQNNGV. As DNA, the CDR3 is TGTGCCAGCAGCCCCCGGGCTAGCGGTACATTAGCCAAAAACATTCAGTACTTC. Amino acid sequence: CASSPRASGTLAKNIQYF.

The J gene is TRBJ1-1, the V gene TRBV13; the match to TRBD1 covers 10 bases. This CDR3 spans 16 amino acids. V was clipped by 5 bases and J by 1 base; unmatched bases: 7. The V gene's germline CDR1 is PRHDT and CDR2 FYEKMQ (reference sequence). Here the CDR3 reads CASSRSRDRGNTEAFF. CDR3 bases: TGTGCCAGCAGCCGGAGCCGGGACAGGGGGAACACTGAAGCTTTCTTT.

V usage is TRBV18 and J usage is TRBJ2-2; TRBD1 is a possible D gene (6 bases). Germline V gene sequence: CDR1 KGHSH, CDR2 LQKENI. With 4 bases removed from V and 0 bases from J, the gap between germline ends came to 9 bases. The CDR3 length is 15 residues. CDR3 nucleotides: TGTGCCAGCTCACAGGGGGTCGCGAACACCGGGGAGCTGTTTTTT. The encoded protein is CASSQGVANTGELFF.

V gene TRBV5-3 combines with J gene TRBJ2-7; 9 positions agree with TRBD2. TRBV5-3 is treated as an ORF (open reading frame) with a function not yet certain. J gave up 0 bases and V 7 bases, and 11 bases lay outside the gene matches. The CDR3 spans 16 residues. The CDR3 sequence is CARQCGRARSSYEQYF. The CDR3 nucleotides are TGTGCCAGACAGTGCGGGAGGGCTAGAAGCTCCTACGAGCAGTACTTC.

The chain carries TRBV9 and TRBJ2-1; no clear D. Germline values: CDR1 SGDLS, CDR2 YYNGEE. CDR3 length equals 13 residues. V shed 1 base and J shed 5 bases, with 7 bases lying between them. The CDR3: CASSVWANNEQFF. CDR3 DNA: TGTGCCAGCAGCGTATGGGCGAACAATGAGCAGTTCTTC.

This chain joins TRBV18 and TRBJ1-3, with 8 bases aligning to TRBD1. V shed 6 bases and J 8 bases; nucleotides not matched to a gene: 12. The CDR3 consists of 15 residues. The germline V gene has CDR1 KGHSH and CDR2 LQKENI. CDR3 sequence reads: CASSRAGTGFDTIYF. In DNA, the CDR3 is TGTGCCAGCTCGCGTGCCGGGACAGGATTTGACACCATATATTTT.

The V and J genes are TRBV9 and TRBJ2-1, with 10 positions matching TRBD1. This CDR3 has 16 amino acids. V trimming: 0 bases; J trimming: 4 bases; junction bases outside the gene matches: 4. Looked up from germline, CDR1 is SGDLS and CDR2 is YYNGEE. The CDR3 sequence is CASSVAGQGNYNEQFF. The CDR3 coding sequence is TGTGCCAGCAGCGTAGCGGGACAGGGGAATTACAATGAGCAGTTCTTC.

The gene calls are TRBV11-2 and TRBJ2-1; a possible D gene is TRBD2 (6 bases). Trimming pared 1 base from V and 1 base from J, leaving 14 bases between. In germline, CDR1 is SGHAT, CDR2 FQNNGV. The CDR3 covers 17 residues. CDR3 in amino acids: CASSLVAGRGSYNEQFF. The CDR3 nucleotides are TGTGCCAGCAGCTTAGTCGCCGGGAGAGGGTCCTACAATGAGCAGTTCTTC.

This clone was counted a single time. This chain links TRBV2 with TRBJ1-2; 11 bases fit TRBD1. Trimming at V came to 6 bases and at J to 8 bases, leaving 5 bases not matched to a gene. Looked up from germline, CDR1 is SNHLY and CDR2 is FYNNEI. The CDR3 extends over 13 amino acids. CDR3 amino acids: CASSGDRGGGYTF. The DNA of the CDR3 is TGTGCCAGCAGCGGGGACAGGGGGGGCGGCTACACCTTC.

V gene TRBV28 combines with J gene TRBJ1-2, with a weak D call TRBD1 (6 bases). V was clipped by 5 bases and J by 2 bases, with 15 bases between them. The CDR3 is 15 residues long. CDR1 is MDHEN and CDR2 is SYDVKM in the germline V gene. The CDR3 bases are TGTGCCAGCAGTCCTCTGGGGGGGCGAAACTATGGCTACACCTTC. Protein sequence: CASSPLGGRNYGYTF.

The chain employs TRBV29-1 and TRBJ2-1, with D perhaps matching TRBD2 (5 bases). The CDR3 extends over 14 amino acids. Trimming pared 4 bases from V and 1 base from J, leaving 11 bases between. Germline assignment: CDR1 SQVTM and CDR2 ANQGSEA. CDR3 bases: TGCAGCGTTGTAGCTGGGGAGTCCTACAATGAGCAGTTCTTC. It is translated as CSVVAGESYNEQFF.

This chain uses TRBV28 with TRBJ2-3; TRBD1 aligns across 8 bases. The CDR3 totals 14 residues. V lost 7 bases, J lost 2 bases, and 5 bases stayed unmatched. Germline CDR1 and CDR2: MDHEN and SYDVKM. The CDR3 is CASTDRDYTDTQYF. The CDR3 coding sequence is TGTGCCAGCACGGACAGGGATTACACAGATACGCAGTATTTT.

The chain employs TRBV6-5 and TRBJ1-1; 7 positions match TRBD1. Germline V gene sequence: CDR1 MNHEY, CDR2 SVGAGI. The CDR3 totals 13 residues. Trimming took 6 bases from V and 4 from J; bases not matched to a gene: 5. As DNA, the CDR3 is TGTGCCAGCAGACCGACAGGGTTCACTGAAGCTTTCTTT. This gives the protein CASRPTGFTEAFF.

CDR3 sequence reads: CASSLSSGTGGTYGYTF. DNA for the CDR3: TGTGCCAGCAGCTTATCATCCGGGACAGGGGGGACTTATGGCTACACCTTC. The genes are TRBV11-2 and TRBJ1-2, with 11 bases matching TRBD1. This CDR3 region has 17 residues. With V trimmed by 2 bases and J by 5 bases, 10 bases remained unmatched. Germline V gene lookup returns CDR1 SGHAT and CDR2 FQNNGV.

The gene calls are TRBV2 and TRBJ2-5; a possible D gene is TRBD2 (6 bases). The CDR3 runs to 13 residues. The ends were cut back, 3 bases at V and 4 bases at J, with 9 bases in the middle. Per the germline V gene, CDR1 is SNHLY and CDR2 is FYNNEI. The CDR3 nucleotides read TGTGCCAGCAGTGAGTTGCGGGGAGAGACCCAGTACTTC. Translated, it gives CASSELRGETQYF.